The 3 T cell receptor beta chains listed next were all sequenced from one sample in a study of CD8+ T cells in alopecia areata. TCR sequencing used cDNA made by reverse transcription of extracted RNA. The repertoire was sequenced with immunoSEQ multiplex PCR; TCRdb's copy has only in-frame clones and lacks some. This repertoire shows 98,000 or so clones, 55% to 70% found once; its top ten account for over 20%. Sample: NKG2D-low CD8+ T cells sorted from blood. Receptors originate from a human donor with alopecia areata.

This chain joins TRBV6-5 and TRBJ2-5; D may be TRBD2 (6 bases). The germline V gene encodes CDR1 MNHEY and CDR2 SVGAGI. The CDR3 covers 16 residues. With 1 base removed from V and 3 bases from J, the gap between germline ends came to 15 bases. The CDR3 sequence: CASSYYWGDAKETQYF. The CDR3 DNA is TGTGCCAGCAGTTACTATTGGGGGGACGCAAAAGAGACCCAGTACTTC.

The chain employs TRBV13 and TRBJ1-1, with 10 nucleotides matching TRBD1. CDR1 is PRHDT and CDR2 is FYEKMQ in the germline V gene (reference sequence). With 8 bases clipped from V and 4 bases from J, the junction kept 4 bases outside the gene matches. The CDR3 runs to 13 residues. CDR3 DNA: TGTGCCAGCGGAGGACAGGGGGGCACTGAAGCTTTCTTT. The encoded protein is CASGGQGGTEAFF.

The gene calls are TRBV19 and TRBJ2-3; 15 positions match TRBD2. There are 18 residues in the CDR3. Germline V gene sequence: CDR1 LNHDA, CDR2 SQIVND (reference sequence). V lost 4 bases and J lost 8; bases outside the gene matches: 13. The DNA of the CDR3 is TGTGCCAGTAGTACCCGAGGACTAGCGGGAGGGCCATCGGGTACGCAGTATTTT. Residues: CASSTRGLAGGPSGTQYF.